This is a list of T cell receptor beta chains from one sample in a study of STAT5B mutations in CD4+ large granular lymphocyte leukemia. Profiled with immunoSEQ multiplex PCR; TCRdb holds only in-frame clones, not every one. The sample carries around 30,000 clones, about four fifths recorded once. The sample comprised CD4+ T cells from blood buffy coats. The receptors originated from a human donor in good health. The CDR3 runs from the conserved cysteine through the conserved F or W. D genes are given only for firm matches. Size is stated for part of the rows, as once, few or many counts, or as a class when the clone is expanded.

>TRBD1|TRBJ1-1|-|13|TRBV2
TGTGCCATACGACAGGGGATGAACACTGAAGCTTTCTTT
CAIRQGMNTEAFF
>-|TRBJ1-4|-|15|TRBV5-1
TGCGCCAGCAGCTTGGATGGCGGAGGCTTGGAAAAACTGTTTTTT
CASSLDGGGLEKLFF
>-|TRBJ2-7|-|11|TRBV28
TGTGCCAGCAGTCCCAGGGGCGAGCAGTACTTC
CASSPRGEQYF
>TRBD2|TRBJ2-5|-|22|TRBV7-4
TGTGCCAGCAGCTTTAATTGGGGGGGGGTCCAGGGTCGGTCGGGGGACCAAGAGACCCAGTACTTC
CASSFNWGGVQGRSGDQETQYF
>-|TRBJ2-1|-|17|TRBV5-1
TGCGCCAGCAGCTTTGGTCATGGACTTAGCTCCTACAATGAGCAGTTCTTC
CASSFGHGLSSYNEQFF
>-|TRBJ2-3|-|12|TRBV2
TGTGCCAGCCGAAGACTCGCAGATACGCAGTATTTT
CASRRLADTQYF
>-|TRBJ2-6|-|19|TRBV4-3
TGCGCCAGTAGCCAAGTCCCGATCGGGGGCCCCTCTGGGGCCAACGTCCTGACTTTC
CASSQVPIGGPSGANVLTF
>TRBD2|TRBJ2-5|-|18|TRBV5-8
TGTGCCAGCAGCTATGGGACTAGCGGGAGAGGTGTCGGAGAGACCCAGTACTTC
CASSYGTSGRGVGETQYF
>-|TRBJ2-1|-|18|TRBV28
TGTGCCAGCAGTTTATCCAAATTGTCAGGGCTTATGGACAATGAGCAGTTCTTC
CASSLSKLSGLMDNEQFF
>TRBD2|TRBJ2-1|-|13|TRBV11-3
TGTGCCAGCAGCACTGGGACTAGCGGGTCACAGTTCTTC
CASSTGTSGSQFF
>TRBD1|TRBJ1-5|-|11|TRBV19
TGTGCCAGTAGTATGACAGGGATCCAGCATTTT
CASSMTGIQHF
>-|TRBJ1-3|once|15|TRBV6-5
TGTGCCAGCAGCCCCACAGGGAGCTCTGGAAACACCGTATATTTT
CASSPTGSSGNTVYF
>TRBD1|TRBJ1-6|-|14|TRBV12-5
TGTGCTAGTGGTTTGGGACAGGGGGGATCACCCCTCCACTTT
CASGLGQGGSPLHF
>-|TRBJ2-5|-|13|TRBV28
TGTGCCAGCAGACAGGGTGGGCAAGAGACCCAGTACTTC
CASRQGGQETQYF
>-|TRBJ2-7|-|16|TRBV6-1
TGTGCCAGCAGTGGAGGGGACAGGCGGGGGCAATACGAGCAGTACTTC
CASSGGDRRGQYEQYF
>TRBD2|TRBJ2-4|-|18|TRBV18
TGTGCCACCTCACCTGCGGGAGATTGGGGTCCGGCCAAAAACATTCAGTACTTC
CATSPAGDWGPAKNIQYF
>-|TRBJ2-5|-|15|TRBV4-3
TGCGCCAGCAGCCAAGATCCGGCTAGCCCGGGGACCCAGTACTTC
CASSQDPASPGTQYF
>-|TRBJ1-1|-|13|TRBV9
TGTGCCAGCAGCGGAGGGATGAACACTGAAGCTTTCTTT
CASSGGMNTEAFF
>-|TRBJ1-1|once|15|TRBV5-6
TGTGCCAGCAGCTTCTTGACGGACAAGAACACTGAAGCTTTCTTT
CASSFLTDKNTEAFF
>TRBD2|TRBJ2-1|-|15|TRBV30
TGTGCCTGGAGTCCCGTTAGCGGGATTAAAAATGAGCAGTTCTTC
CAWSPVSGIKNEQFF
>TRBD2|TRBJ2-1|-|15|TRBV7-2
TGTGCCAGCAACCGGGGGGGTTGGAATACGATTGAGCAGTTCTTC
CASNRGGWNTIEQFF
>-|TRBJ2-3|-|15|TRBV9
TGTGCCAGCAGCGTAGCCGGGGGTGGGGCAGATACGCAGTATTTT
CASSVAGGGADTQYF
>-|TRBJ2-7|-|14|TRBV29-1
TGCAGCGTTTTGGAGCAGGCCCGCTCCTACGAGCAGTACTTC
CSVLEQARSYEQYF
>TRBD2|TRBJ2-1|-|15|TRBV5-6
TGTGCCAGCAGCTCCGGACTAGCGGGAGGTAGGGGGCAGTTCTTC
CASSSGLAGGRGQFF
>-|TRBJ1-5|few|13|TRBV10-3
TGTGCCATAGCGCCCGGGGGGAATCAGCCCCAGCATTTT
CAIAPGGNQPQHF
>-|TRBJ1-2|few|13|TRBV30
TGTGCCTGGAGTGTAACGGGGAACTATGGCTACACCTTC
CAWSVTGNYGYTF
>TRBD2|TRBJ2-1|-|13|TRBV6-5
TGTGCCAGCCGGCCTAGCGGGAGGGGAAAGCAGTTCTTC
CASRPSGRGKQFF
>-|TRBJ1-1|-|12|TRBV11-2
TGTGCCAGCAGCTTAAAGACTGGGGACGCTTTCTTT
CASSLKTGDAFF
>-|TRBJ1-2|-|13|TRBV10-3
TGTGCCGTCTGGACAGATTCTTTCTATGGCTACACCTTC
CAVWTDSFYGYTF
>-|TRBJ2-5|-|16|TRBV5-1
TGCGCCAGCAGCTTGGCAGAGTCGGAGTGGGGGGAGACCCAGTACTTC
CASSLAESEWGETQYF
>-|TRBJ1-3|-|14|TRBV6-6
TGTGCCAGCAGTTACGGCCTTTGGGGAAACACCATATATTTT
CASSYGLWGNTIYF
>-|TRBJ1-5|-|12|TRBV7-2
TGTGCCAGCAGCTTTCCATTTCAGCCCCAGCATTTT
CASSFPFQPQHF
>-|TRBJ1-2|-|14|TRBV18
TGTGCCAGCTCACTTTCGGGAGGGAACTATGGCTACACCTTC
CASSLSGGNYGYTF
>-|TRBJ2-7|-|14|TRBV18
TGTGCCAGCTCACCACAGGGGCGGTTCTACGAGCAGTACTTC
CASSPQGRFYEQYF
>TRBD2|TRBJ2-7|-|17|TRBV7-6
TGTGCCAGCAGCCCACGTGCCCGGGGGGTTATCTCCTACGAGCAGTACTTC
CASSPRARGVISYEQYF
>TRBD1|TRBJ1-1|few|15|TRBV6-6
TGTGCCAGCAGTTATTCCGGGACAGTGAACACTGAAGCTTTCTTT
CASSYSGTVNTEAFF
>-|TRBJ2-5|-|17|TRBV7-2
TGTGCCAGCAGCTTATGGAGCTCGCGGGGCCCCCAAGAGACCCAGTACTTC
CASSLWSSRGPQETQYF
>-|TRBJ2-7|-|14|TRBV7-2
TGTGCCAGCAGCTTAAGCCAGGGGCTCTACGAGCAGTACTTC
CASSLSQGLYEQYF
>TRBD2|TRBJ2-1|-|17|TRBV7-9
TGTGCCAGCAGCCGGACTAGCGGGAGTAAGTGGTCGAGTGAGCAGTTCTTC
CASSRTSGSKWSSEQFF
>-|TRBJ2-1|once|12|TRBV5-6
TGTGCCAGCAGGGCGAGGGGCTTTGAGCAGTTCTTC
CASRARGFEQFF
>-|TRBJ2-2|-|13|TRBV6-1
TGTGCCAGCAGGTCACAGGGAACCGGGGAGCTGTTTTTT
CASRSQGTGELFF
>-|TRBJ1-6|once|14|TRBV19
TGTGCCAGTAGGCCGGGCCCATATAATTCACCCCTCCACTTT
CASRPGPYNSPLHF
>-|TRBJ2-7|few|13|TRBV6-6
TGTGCCAGTAACATGGCTGACTCCTACGAGCAGTACTTC
CASNMADSYEQYF
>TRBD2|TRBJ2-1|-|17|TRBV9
TGTGCCAGCAGCCCCCGTGATAATGCGGGAGGGCGCAATGAGCAGTTCTTC
CASSPRDNAGGRNEQFF
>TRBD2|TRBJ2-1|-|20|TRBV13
TGTGCCAGCAGCCTATCTTCCCGGCTTAGCGGGAGATCCCTCCCCAATGAGCAGTTCTTC
CASSLSSRLSGRSLPNEQFF
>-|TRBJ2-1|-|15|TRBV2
TGTGCCAGCACTTTGACTGAAACTTCCTACAATGAGCAGTTCTTC
CASTLTETSYNEQFF
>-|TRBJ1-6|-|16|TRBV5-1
TGCGCCAGCAGCTTTGTACAGGGTGGCTATAATTCACCCCTCCACTTT
CASSFVQGGYNSPLHF
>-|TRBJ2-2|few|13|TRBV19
TGTGCCAGTAGTAGTCAGGCCGCCGGGGAGCTGTTTTTT
CASSSQAAGELFF
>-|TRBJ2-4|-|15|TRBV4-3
TGCGCCAGCAGCCAAGAACAGGGCGTCAAAAACATTCAGTACTTC
CASSQEQGVKNIQYF
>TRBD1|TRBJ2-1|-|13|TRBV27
TGTGCCAGCAGTCCCAGGGGGCTTGATGAGCAGTTCTTC
CASSPRGLDEQFF